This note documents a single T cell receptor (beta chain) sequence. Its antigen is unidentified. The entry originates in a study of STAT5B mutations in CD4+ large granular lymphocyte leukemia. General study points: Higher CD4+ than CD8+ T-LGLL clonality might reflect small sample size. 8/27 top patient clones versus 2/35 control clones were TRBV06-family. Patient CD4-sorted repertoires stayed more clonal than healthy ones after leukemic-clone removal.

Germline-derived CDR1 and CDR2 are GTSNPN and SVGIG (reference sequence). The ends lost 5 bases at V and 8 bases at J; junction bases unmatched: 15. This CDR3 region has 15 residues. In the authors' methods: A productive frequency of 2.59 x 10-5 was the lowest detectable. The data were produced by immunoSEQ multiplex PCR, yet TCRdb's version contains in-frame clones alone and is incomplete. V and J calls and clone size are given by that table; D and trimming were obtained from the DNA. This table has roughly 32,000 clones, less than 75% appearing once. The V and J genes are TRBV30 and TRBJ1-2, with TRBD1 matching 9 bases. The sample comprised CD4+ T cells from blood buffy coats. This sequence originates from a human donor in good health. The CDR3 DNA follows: TGTGCCTGGGCGTACCCGGGACAGGGAACTCAGGGCTACACCTTC. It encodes CAWAYPGQGTQGYTF. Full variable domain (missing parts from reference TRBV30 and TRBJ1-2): SQTIHQWPATLVQPVGSPLSLECTVEGTSNPNLYWYRQAAGRGLQLLFYSVGIGQISSEVPQNLSASRPQDRQFILSSKKLLLSDSGFYLCAWAYPGQGTQGYTFGSGTRLTVV.